Listed below are T cell receptor beta chains from one sample, sequenced in a study of Tregs in tolerant kidney transplant recipients. This table comes from immunoSEQ multiplex PCR, and its TCRdb copy is limited to in-frame clones, with some not included. The table includes tens of thousands of clones, more than 85% detected once. Sequenced here: CD4+ T cells from blood (PBMCs), sampled 24 months after the transplant. These receptors all come from a human patient who received a combined kidney and bone marrow transplant. Some T cells may be provided by the graft donor. CDR3s leave out the opening cysteine and the closing phenylalanine or tryptophan.

j_call,v_call,cdr3_aa
TRBJ2-7,TRBV6-5,ASSYRKTTYEQY
TRBJ2-1,TRBV28,ASRSPWGAPEQF
TRBJ2-7,TRBV6-5,ASKMGQGLYEQY
TRBJ1-4,TRBV15,ATSPGTGTNEKLF
TRBJ1-5,TRBV7-9,ASSLGQGVSQPQH
TRBJ1-2,TRBV4-2,ASSQDQVGPYGYT
TRBJ1-2,TRBV21-1,ASSKEEGGASGYT
TRBJ1-1,TRBV30,AWETGVNTEAF
TRBJ2-3,TRBV7-2,ASSLVAGATDTQY
TRBJ2-1,TRBV19,ASRRQEKISANEQF
TRBJ1-5,TRBV29-1,SVAVVTGVDQPQH
TRBJ1-4,TRBV6-1,ASSEQINEKLF
TRBJ2-7,TRBV19,ASSFYHGTGEQY
TRBJ2-3,TRBV6-5,ASGAAGSTDTQY
TRBJ1-2,TRBV7-2,ASSFEGRPYGYT
TRBJ2-7,TRBV4-1,ASSQGRQGAYEQY
TRBJ1-2,TRBV9,ASSVGATFYGYT
TRBJ2-3,TRBV5-1,ASSLGGLAGGTDTQY
TRBJ1-1,TRBV5-6,ASSLAFSGTGGGNTEAF
TRBJ2-7,TRBV29-1,SVEDRASGPYEQY
TRBJ1-2,TRBV5-1,ASSLQQGTGGYT
TRBJ2-5,TRBV7-9,ASSSSRASGLGTQY
TRBJ2-1,TRBV6-5,ASSYTAGGYNEQF
TRBJ2-2,TRBV19,ASSRTGNTGELF
TRBJ1-3,TRBV6-5,ASRERVGNTIY
TRBJ1-1,TRBV7-2,ASSHVPGGGWDTEAF
TRBJ2-7,TRBV28,ASSHLKTGINNEQY
TRBJ1-5,TRBV29-1,SVGGQGVGQPQH
TRBJ2-5,TRBV10-3,AISAGGLAGVGETQY
TRBJ1-2,TRBV5-1,ASSPARESFGYT
TRBJ2-5,TRBV5-1,ASSLGDRGDRTQY
TRBJ1-5,TRBV6-6,ASSYSADLHQPQH
TRBJ1-1,TRBV14,ASSLTSGDTEAF
TRBJ1-3,TRBV7-9,ASSSGLGSGNTIY
TRBJ1-1,TRBV5-1,ASRGPGQGSMNTEAF
TRBJ1-1,TRBV5-4,ASSFQGGTEAF
TRBJ2-7,TRBV4-1,ASSQAATGTREQY
TRBJ1-3,TRBV6-5,ASGEDFSGNTIY
TRBJ1-6,TRBV11-2,ASSLGQGGNSPLH
TRBJ1-1,TRBV30,AWSGDRGLRTEAF
TRBJ2-5,TRBV9,ASSVAWGLAAQETQY
-,TRBV18,ASSSRDSYEQY
TRBJ1-5,TRBV30,AWSAERGQPQH
TRBJ2-7,TRBV5-4,ASSRSGLAAYEQY
TRBJ1-6,TRBV2,ASNVDRLNSPLH
TRBJ2-7,TRBV19,ASSPYTGDEQY